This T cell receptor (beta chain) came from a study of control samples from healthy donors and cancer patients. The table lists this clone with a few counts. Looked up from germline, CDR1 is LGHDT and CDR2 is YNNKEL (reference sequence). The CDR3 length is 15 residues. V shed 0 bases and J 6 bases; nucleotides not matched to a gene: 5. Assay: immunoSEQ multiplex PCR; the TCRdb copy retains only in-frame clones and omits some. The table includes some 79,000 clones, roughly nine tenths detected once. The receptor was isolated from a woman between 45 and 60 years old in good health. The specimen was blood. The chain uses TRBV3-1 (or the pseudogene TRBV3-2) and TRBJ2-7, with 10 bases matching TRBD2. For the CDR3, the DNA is TGTGCCAGCAGCCAAGACTTCCTAGCGGGAGCCGAGCAGTACTTC. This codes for CASSQDFLAGAEQYF.